This T cell receptor (beta chain) was observed in a study of blood T cell repertoires in COVID-19. Study in general: Acute and convalescent COVID-19 samples came from the United States, Italy and Spain. T cells, B-cell-depleted T cells, or PBMCs provided the cDNA or gDNA that served as material.

As processed by the authors: Amplifying reference gene primers gave estimates of nucleated cell counts. This table comes from immunoSEQ multiplex PCR, and its TCRdb copy is limited to in-frame clones, with some not included. The D gene and trimming were derived from the DNA, and the V and J assignments and clone size from that table. The sample lists approximately 300,000 clones; over 80% were seen once. J gave up 4 bases and V 6 bases, and 7 bases lay outside the gene matches. The CDR3 spans 14 residues. CDR1 ENHRY and CDR2 SYGVKD come from the germline V gene. Sequenced input: peripheral blood. This receptor was taken from a woman aged 45-59 years with active or convalescent COVID-19. This chain links TRBV10-3 with TRBJ1-1, with 8 bases lining up with TRBD1. CDR3 amino acids: CAIRLDRGATEAFF. DNA for the CDR3: TGTGCCATCAGGTTAGACAGGGGAGCCACTGAAGCTTTCTTT.